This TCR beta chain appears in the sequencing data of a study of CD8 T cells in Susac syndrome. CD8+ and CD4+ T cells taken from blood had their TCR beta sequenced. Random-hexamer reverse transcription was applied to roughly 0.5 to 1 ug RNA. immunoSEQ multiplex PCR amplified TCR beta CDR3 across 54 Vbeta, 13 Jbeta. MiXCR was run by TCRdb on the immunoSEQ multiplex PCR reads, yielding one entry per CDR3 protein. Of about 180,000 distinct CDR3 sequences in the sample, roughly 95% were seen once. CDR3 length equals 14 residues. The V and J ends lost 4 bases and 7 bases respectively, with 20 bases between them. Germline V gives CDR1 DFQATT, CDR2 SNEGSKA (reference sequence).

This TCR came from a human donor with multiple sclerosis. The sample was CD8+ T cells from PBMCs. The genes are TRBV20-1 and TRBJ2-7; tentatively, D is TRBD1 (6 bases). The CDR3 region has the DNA TGCAGTGCTACAGGGGCCGGAAGGTTTAGGGAGCAGTACTTC. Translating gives CSATGAGRFREQYF.